A single sample gave rise to the 16 T cell receptor beta chains below, sequenced in a study of PD-1 blockade in classical Hodgkin lymphoma. Relapses following autologous stem cell transplantation were seen in all patients, with brentuximab vedotin exposure varying. The table came from immunoSEQ multiplex PCR; TCRdb's copy has only in-frame clones and leaves some out. Here the sample spans about 46,000 clones, less than 85% being singletons. The sequenced sample was peripheral blood mononuclear cells (PBMCs), obtained before the second cycle of nivolumab. The receptor source for this set is a human donor with classical Hodgkin lymphoma.

This sequence joins TRBV28 and TRBJ1-4; weak D call: TRBD1 (5 bases). V gave up 6 bases and J gave up 3 bases, with 11 bases separating them. CDR1 is MDHEN, CDR2 SYDVKM, per germline. The CDR3 is made up of 14 amino acids. This CDR3 is CASRFLRANEKLFF. DNA of the CDR3: TGTGCCAGCAGATTCCTCAGGGCTAATGAAAAACTGTTTTTT.

This clone was recorded a few times. The same CDR3 is also encoded by other DNA sequences in this sample. This chain uses TRBV5-1 with TRBJ2-2; D ambiguous. This CDR3 is built from 14 residues. Germline V gives CDR1 SGHRS, CDR2 YFSETQ. Trimming took off 2 bases at V and 0 bases at J, with 5 bases between the two ends. CDR3 sequence: CASSLGPNTGELFF. CDR3 DNA sequence: TGCGCCAGCAGCTTAGGCCCGAACACCGGGGAGCTGTTTTTT. Full variable domain (outside the CDR3, taken from reference TRBV5-1 and TRBJ2-2): KAGVTQTPRYLIKTRGQQVTLSCSPISGHRSVSWYQQTPGQGLQFLFEYFSETQRNKGNFPGRFSGRQFSNSRSEMNVSTLELGDSALYLCASSLGPNTGELFFGEGSRLTVL.

The V gene is TRBV30, the J gene TRBJ1-2; 7 bases map to TRBD1. The germline gives CDR1 GTSNPN, CDR2 SVGIG (reference sequence). With V trimmed by 2 bases and J by 1 base, 4 bases remained unmatched. The CDR3 has 14 amino acids. The CDR3 coding sequence is TGTGCCTGGAGTCTGACAGGGCTTAACTATGGCTACACCTTC. It codes for CAWSLTGLNYGYTF.

The chain combines TRBV6-5 with TRBJ1-2, with 9 positions matching TRBD1. Unmatched junction bases numbered 4, after V lost 0 bases and J lost 5 bases. The CDR3 consists of 15 residues. Germline lookup yields CDR1 MNHEY and CDR2 SVGAGI. For the CDR3, the DNA is TGTGCCAGCAGTTACTCCGGGACAGGGAGGTATGGCTACACCTTC. Its translation: CASSYSGTGRYGYTF.

V usage is TRBV28 and J usage is TRBJ1-4; a possible D gene is TRBD1 (5 bases). V lost 7 bases and J lost 4, with 13 bases in between. CDR3 length: 14 amino acids. The germline gives CDR1 MDHEN, CDR2 SYDVKM. The CDR3 region has the DNA TGTGCCAGCACCTCGTGGACAATTAATGAAAAACTGTTTTTT. Its protein is CASTSWTINEKLFF.

The J gene is TRBJ1-1, the V gene TRBV10-3, with TRBD1 matching over 7 bases. V lost 6 bases to trimming and J lost 8 bases; unmatched junction nucleotides: 3. Germline V gene lookup returns CDR1 ENHRY and CDR2 SYGVKD. The CDR3 contains 11 residues. The CDR3 spells CAIRAQGEAFF. CDR3 in DNA: TGTGCCATCAGAGCACAGGGGGAAGCTTTCTTT.

This rearrangement joins TRBV10-3 to TRBJ1-2, with D uncertain. Germline values: CDR1 ENHRY, CDR2 SYGVKD. The CDR3 totals 15 residues. Trimming pared 3 bases from V and 4 bases from J, leaving 15 bases between. The CDR3, as DNA: TGTGCCATCAGTGAAAGCACAAATGGGATCTATGGCTACACCTTC. Translated, it gives CAISESTNGIYGYTF.

The chain recombines TRBV20-1 with TRBJ1-1, with D hard to call. This CDR3 is built from 11 residues. The ends were cut back, 7 bases at V and 1 base at J, with 7 bases in the middle. CDR1 is DFQATT and CDR2 is SNEGSKA in the germline V gene (reference sequence). In DNA, the CDR3 is TGCAGTGTGGCGGGGAACACTGAAGCTTTCTTT. Residues: CSVAGNTEAFF.

The chain couples TRBV6-5 to TRBJ1-1, with D possibly TRBD1 on 6 matching bases. V was shortened by 2 bases and J by 0 bases, with 7 bases between the two germline ends. Germline loops: CDR1 MNHEY, CDR2 SVGAGI. The CDR3 covers 14 residues. CDR3 coding DNA: TGTGCCAGCAGTTACCAGGGGCTGAACACTGAAGCTTTCTTT. This sequence encodes CASSYQGLNTEAFF.

This chain joins TRBV28 and TRBJ1-5; D uncertain. V was shortened by 2 bases and J by 1 base, with 18 bases between the two germline ends. Germline CDR1 and CDR2: MDHEN and SYDVKM. CDR3 length: 18 amino acids. In DNA form, the CDR3 reads TGTGCCAGCAGTTTAGTTTCGTTATCGGGGATGAGCAATCAGCCCCAGCATTTT. Amino acids: CASSLVSLSGMSNQPQHF.

This rearrangement joins TRBV30 to TRBJ2-2, with D perhaps matching TRBD2 (5 bases). CDR1 and CDR2 from the germline V gene are GTSNPN and SVGIG (reference sequence). Trimming stripped 3 bases from V and 5 bases from J, with 16 bases between. CDR3 size: 15 residues. CDR3 sequence reads: CAWRPADRRTGELFF. The CDR3 nucleotides read TGTGCCTGGAGACCAGCAGATAGGAGGACCGGGGAGCTGTTTTTT.

This sequence joins TRBV19 and TRBJ2-3, with 8 positions matching TRBD1. V lost 4 bases and J lost 4; bases outside the gene matches: 4. In germline, CDR1 is LNHDA, CDR2 SQIVND (reference sequence). CDR3 length equals 14 residues. CDR3 DNA: TGTGCCAGTAGTACTCAGGGGGCTCCAGATACGCAGTATTTT. Residues: CASSTQGAPDTQYF.

The chain is built from TRBV6-5 and TRBJ2-1, with TRBD2 matching over 12 bases. Germline values: CDR1 MNHEY, CDR2 SVGAGI. The CDR3 runs 15 residues. After removal of 5 bases from V and 4 bases from J, the junction contained 3 bases not matched to a gene. The CDR3 DNA sequence: TGTGCCAGCAGTCAAGGACTAGCGGGATACAATGAGCAGTTCTTC. This gives the protein CASSQGLAGYNEQFF.

This rearrangement joins TRBV5-6 to TRBJ2-7; 7 bases map to TRBD1. The CDR3 has 14 amino acids. Trimming took 2 bases from V and 1 from J; bases not matched to a gene: 3. Germline CDR1 is SGHDT and CDR2 is YYEEEE. The CDR3 DNA is TGTGCCAGCAGCTTCCCGACAGGGTCCTACGAGCAGTACTTC. Protein product: CASSFPTGSYEQYF.

The V and J genes are TRBV2 and TRBJ2-7; 9 bases match TRBD2. Germline V gives CDR1 SNHLY, CDR2 FYNNEI. The CDR3 totals 16 residues. Trimming took 1 base from V and 2 from J; bases not matched to a gene: 6. As DNA, the CDR3 is TGTGCCAGCAGTGAAGTTAGCGGGAGACCAGCCTACGAGCAGTACTTC. This sequence encodes CASSEVSGRPAYEQYF.

This sequence joins TRBV30 and TRBJ1-2, with D unresolved. Looked up from germline, CDR1 is GTSNPN and CDR2 is SVGIG (reference sequence). V lost 7 bases, J lost 4 bases, and 13 bases lay in between. There are 12 residues in the CDR3. CDR3 sequence: CASPTAIYGYTF. The CDR3 nucleotides read TGTGCCTCCCCCACGGCCATCTATGGCTACACCTTC. Using reference TRBV30 and TRBJ1-2 for the parts outside the CDR3, the full variable domain is SQTIHQWPATLVQPVGSPLSLECTVEGTSNPNLYWYRQAAGRGLQLLFYSVGIGQISSEVPQNLSASRPQDRQFILSSKKLLLSDSGFYLCASPTAIYGYTFGSGTRLTVV.